The following is a T cell receptor (beta chain) sequence with its context. This sample is part of a study of monozygotic twins with inflammatory bowel disease. With no T cell sorting beforehand, total RNA was isolated from whole blood. Germline lookup yields CDR1 SEHNR and CDR2 FQNEAQ (reference sequence). The CDR3 runs to 17 residues. TCRdb re-called the 5' RACE reads, yielding one record per CDR3 amino acid sequence without DNA. The listing records about 350,000 distinct CDR3 sequences. This chain joins TRBV7-9 and TRBJ1-4; TCRdb lists TRBD1, though no DNA is available to test this call. This receptor was obtained from a human donor with ulcerative colitis or Crohn's disease, or a healthy co-twin of an affected twin (not recorded which). The sequenced material came from blood. CDR3 amino acids: CASSLTSRQAPNEKLFF.